This T cell receptor beta chain emerged from a study of T-cell reconstitution after alpha-beta-depleted transplantation in children. Study-level findings and limits: One year after transplant, T-cell counts and diversity came mostly from newly produced T cells. From surviving recipient T cells and thymic progenitors came the high day-60 TCRbeta diversity observed in some patients.

This clonotype has ten or more counts. Antigen specificity is unknown. The CDR3 covers 16 residues. CDR1 is LGHDT, CDR2 YNNKEL, per germline (reference sequence). V gave up 0 bases and J gave up 1 base, with 9 bases separating them. The TCRbeta library incorporated unique molecular identifiers. TCRdb re-called the PCR reads through MiXCR, storing one row per CDR3 protein. The sample records roughly 100,000 distinct CDR3 sequences, roughly 6% being singletons. This rearrangement joins TRBV3-1 to TRBJ2-2; the D is unclear. Sequences were derived from PBMCs, mostly from graft donor cells, sampled 60 days after TCRalphabeta/CD19-depleted stem cell transplant. This sequence originates from a female patient aged 2-15 years who had a stem cell transplant for Fanconi anemia, so the T cells may come from the graft donor. The CDR3 here is CASSQDGQENTGELFF. The CDR3 DNA is TGTGCCAGCAGCCAAGATGGGCAGGAGAACACCGGGGAGCTGTTTTTT.